This T cell receptor (beta chain) appears in the sequencing data of a study of blood T cell repertoires in COVID-19. For the study at large: The samples span acute and convalescent COVID-19 from the United States, Italy and Spain. The analysed material was cDNA or gDNA that came from T cells, B-cell-depleted T cells, or PBMCs.

Per the original methods: Scientists estimated how many nucleated cells there were by amplifying reference gene primers. Sequencing was performed with immunoSEQ multiplex PCR; in TCRdb, only in-frame clones are kept and a portion is missing. Clone size and the V and J calls come from that table; the DNA yielded D and trimming. The table includes approximately 96,000 clones, 90% to 95% detected once. This CDR3 comprises 15 residues. In germline, CDR1 is SGDLS, CDR2 YYNGEE. Trimming pared 2 bases from V and 0 bases from J, leaving 9 bases between. This TCR derives from a human donor with active COVID-19. The donor label of this sample is uncertain. V and J are TRBV9 and TRBJ2-1; D is possibly TRBD2 (6 bases). Sequencing was done on a sample of peripheral blood. Here the CDR3 reads CASSVRTTSYNEQFF. CDR3 bases: TGTGCCAGCAGCGTGAGGACTACCTCCTACAATGAGCAGTTCTTC.